A selection of T cell receptor beta chains follows, all from one sample in a study of blood T cell repertoires in COVID-19. The assay was immunoSEQ multiplex PCR, and TCRdb's table has in-frame clones only and misses some. Of 130,000 to 150,000 clones listed, approximately 86% are singletons. Sequencing input: peripheral blood. These receptors all come from a woman in her thirties or forties with active or convalescent COVID-19. The CDR3 runs from the conserved cysteine through the conserved F or W. Only part of the rows carry a size: once, few, many, or a class if the clone is expanded.

>NA|TRBV2
CASSVETGNQPQHF
>NA|TRBV5-5
CASSSQGLNSNQPQHF
>NA|TRBV28
CASSPSGTGSYYEQYF
>NA|TRBV29-1
CSVGVLGQPQHF
>NA|TRBV5-4
CASSLVGEHGYTF
>NA|TRBV29-1
CSVGQRDRYNEQFF
>NA|TRBV28
CASFAGGDGIYEQYF
>few|TRBV6-6
CASSYSSGAYEQYF
>NA|TRBV5-1
CASSSDSSHTEAFF
>NA|TRBV11-3
CASSLVSNEQFF
>NA|TRBV5-5
CASSLARLAGVEQYF
>once|TRBV2
CASRTDRVGVYGYTF
>once|TRBV3-1/TRBV3-2
CASSQVVAGGEETQYF
>NA|TRBV10-3
CAISQRGARDYGYTF
>once|TRBV20-1
CSASAGSGNYNEQFF
>NA|TRBV4-1
CASSQRAQPGNTIYF
>NA|TRBV30
CAWSVLGDYNSPLHF
>NA|TRBV6-5
CASIGLAGSPDTQYF
>NA|TRBV27
CASSFMGLRDYEQYF
>NA|TRBV28
CASSFLQDRANEKLFF
>NA|TRBV30
CAWSEGQGPNQPQHF
>NA|TRBV24-1
CATSDTGTGGVYGYTF
>NA|TRBV7-9
CASSLGRSGQGPKLFF
>NA|TRBV18
CASSRGQGANTEAFF
>NA|TRBV2
CASSDPSLAGETGELFF
>NA|TRBV30
CAWSASGQPNEKLFF
>NA|TRBV7-2
CASSLRTSGTYEQYF
>NA|TRBV28
CASSFSGQGFMEQYF
>NA|TRBV28
CASSQQGFLGQPQHF
>NA|TRBV4-1
CASSQVRQNEKLFF
>NA|TRBV10-3
CAISDSSYQPQHF
>NA|TRBV28
CASSLGAVLAGGEEQFF
>NA|TRBV6-6
CASSYQLTTSTDTQYF
>NA|TRBV9
CASSVIGTGELFF
>NA|TRBV3-1/TRBV3-2
CASSPVIWGGGTGELFF
>NA|TRBV2
CASSRRQAASGVQYF
>NA|TRBV19
CASGDTAVWAFF
>NA|TRBV7-2
CASSLGGPTGELFF
>NA|TRBV18
CASSPFGTSGTDTQYF
>NA|TRBV7-2
CASSLDRGGIYF
>few|TRBV11-2
CASSLLTSGETQYF
>once|TRBV5-1
CASSPTGLERDTQYF
>NA|TRBV11-2
CASSVTPGSFQETQYF
>NA|TRBV6-5
CASTLTLNEKLFF